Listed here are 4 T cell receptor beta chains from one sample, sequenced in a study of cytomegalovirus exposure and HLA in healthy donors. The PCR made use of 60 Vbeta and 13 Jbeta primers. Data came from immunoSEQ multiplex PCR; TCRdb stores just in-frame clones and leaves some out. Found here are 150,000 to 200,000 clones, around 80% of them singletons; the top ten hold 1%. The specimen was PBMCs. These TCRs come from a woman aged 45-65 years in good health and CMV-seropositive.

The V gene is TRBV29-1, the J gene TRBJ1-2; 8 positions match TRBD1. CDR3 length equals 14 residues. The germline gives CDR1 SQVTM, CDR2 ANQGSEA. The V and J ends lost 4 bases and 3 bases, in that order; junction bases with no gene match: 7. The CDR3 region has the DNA TGCAGCGTTGTCGGGACAGGACGGGACTATGGCTACACCTTC. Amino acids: CSVVGTGRDYGYTF.

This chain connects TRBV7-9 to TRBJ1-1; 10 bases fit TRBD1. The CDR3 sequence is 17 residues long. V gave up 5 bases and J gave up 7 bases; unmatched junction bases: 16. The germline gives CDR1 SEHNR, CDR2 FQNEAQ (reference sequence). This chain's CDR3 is CASSQDIGTGVIVEAFF. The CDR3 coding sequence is TGTGCCAGCAGCCAAGATATTGGGACAGGGGTAATTGTTGAAGCTTTCTTT.

CDR3 in DNA: TGTGCCAGCAGCCGTAGCTCCACCCCCACAGATACGCAGTATTTT. Translated, it gives CASSRSSTPTDTQYF. V is TRBV7-2 and J is TRBJ2-3; D ambiguous. CDR1 and CDR2 from the germline V gene are SGHTA and FQGNSA. This CDR3 comprises 15 residues. V lost 5 bases and J lost 2, with 14 bases in between.

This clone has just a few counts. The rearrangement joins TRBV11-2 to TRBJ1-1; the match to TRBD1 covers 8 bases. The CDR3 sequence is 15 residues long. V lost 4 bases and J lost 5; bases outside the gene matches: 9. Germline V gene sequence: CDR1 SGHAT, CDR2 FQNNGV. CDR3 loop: CASSSLQGAGTEAFF. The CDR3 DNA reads TGTGCCAGCAGCTCCCTTCAGGGGGCAGGGACTGAAGCTTTCTTT. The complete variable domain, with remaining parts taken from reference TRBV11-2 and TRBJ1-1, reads EAGVAQSPRYKIIEKRQSVAFWCNPISGHATLYWYQQILGQGPKLLIQFQNNGVVDDSQLPKDRFSAERLKGVDSTLKIQPAKLEDSAVYLCASSSLQGAGTEAFFGQGTRLTVV.